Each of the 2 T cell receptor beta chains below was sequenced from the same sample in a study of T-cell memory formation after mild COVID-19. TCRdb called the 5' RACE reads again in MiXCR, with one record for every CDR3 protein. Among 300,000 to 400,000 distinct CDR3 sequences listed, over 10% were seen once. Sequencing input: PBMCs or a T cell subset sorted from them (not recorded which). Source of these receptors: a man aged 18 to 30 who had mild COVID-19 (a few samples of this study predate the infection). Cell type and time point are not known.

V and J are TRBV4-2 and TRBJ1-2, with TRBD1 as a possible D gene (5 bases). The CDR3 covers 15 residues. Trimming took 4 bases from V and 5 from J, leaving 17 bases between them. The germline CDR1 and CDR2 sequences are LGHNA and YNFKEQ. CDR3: CASSPNLDKAYGYTF. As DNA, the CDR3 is TGTGCCAGCAGCCCCAATCTGGACAAGGCGTATGGCTACACCTTC.

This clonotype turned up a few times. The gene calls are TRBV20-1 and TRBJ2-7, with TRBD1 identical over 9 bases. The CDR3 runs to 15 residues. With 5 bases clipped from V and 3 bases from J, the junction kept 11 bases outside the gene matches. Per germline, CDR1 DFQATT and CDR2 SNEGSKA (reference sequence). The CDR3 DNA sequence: TGCAGTGCTTTCCCTACAGGGGGCGGCAGCTACGAGCAGTACTTC. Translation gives CSAFPTGGGSYEQYF.